The entry that follows covers one TCR beta chain sequence. Its antigen is as yet unknown. One end of the junction does not line up with germline, which may come from a read error. This sample is drawn from a study of tumor-infiltrating lymphocytes in primary liver carcinoma. Study information: Between 4.2 and 10 cm across, the tumors were all of stage T1-T3 N0M0. Each sample had roughly 3.65 to 7.5 million productive TCRbeta reads regardless of tissue type.

Synthesis of TCR beta cDNA was carried out from 450 to 650 ng total RNA with a constant-region primer. Libraries for TCR beta were built through three nested multiplex PCR rounds, which together made up a slightly modified ARM-PCR procedure. PCR rounds one and two used TRBV1-TRBV30 forward primers with a C-beta reverse primer for approximately 11 cycles each. One entry per CDR3 protein results from TCRdb running MiXCR on the multiplex PCR reads. The table lists 60,000 to 90,000 distinct CDR3 sequences, about 72% of them singletons. The CDR3 spans 13 residues. Germline CDR1 SGHVS, CDR2 FQNEAQ. From unsorted bulk tissue weighing roughly 17-31 mg, DNA and RNA were co-extracted. Surgical resection treated primary liver carcinoma in the patients. Study-level findings and limits: Blood trailed tumors significantly in top-250-clone fraction (p = 0.039).

Sequenced material: liver tumor tissue from sampling region 4. Subset indicated: tumor region T4, right-lateral pole. The sequence was obtained from a man between 35 and 55 years old with primary liver carcinoma and hepatitis B virus infection. V usage is TRBV7-8 and J usage is TRBJ2-7; no firm D call. The CDR3 protein is CASRGYTSYEQYF. CDR3 sequence (DNA): TGTGCCAGCAGGGGGTATACATCATACGAGCAATACTTC.